These 26 T cell receptor beta chains came from one sample sequenced in a study of a mutant IDH1 vaccine in newly diagnosed glioma (dated by TCRdb to about 2021). The library was produced with the immunoSEQ multiplex PCR assay. TCRdb provides this immuneACCESS table in a form limited to in-frame rearrangements. Some clones are lacking; in checked studies, under half of them reflect an unresolved V gene, and why the rest are absent is not known. Within this sample are 12,000 to 15,000 clones, with over 75% of them counted one time only. Of the sample, 9% falls within the top ten clones. Explained via the paper, the time point label denotes: baseline, week 1 (first vaccination visit). In the paper's terms, the treatment or condition label means: pre-vaccination baseline after standard-of-care therapy. The sequences come from PBMCs, collected from a glioma patient treated with radiotherapy, temozolomide or both. These receptors all stem from a woman aged 40 to 55 with glioma. Some clones in this sample may be carry-over from other donors' samples.

The chain has TRBV6-1 and TRBJ2-7, with 9 bases that match TRBD1. J lost 2 bases, V lost 3 bases, and 2 bases had no gene match. The CDR3 loop spans 14 amino acids. The germline V gene has CDR1 MNHNS and CDR2 SASEGT. CDR3 nucleotide sequence: TGTGCCAGCAGTGACGGGACAGGGACCTACGAGCAGTACTTC. Translating it yields CASSDGTGTYEQYF.

This chain connects TRBV27 to TRBJ1-1; no clear D. This CDR3 comprises 11 residues. Between the trimmed V and J ends, which lost 8 bases and 6 bases, there was a span of 10 bases. Per germline, CDR1 MNHEY and CDR2 SMNVEV (reference sequence). DNA of the CDR3: TGTGCCAGCGGCCGGGAGCCTGAAGCTTTCTTT. Translated, it gives CASGREPEAFF.

The CDR3 spells CASSFWTGATRANIQYF. The CDR3 coding sequence is TGTGCCAGCAGTTTTTGGACAGGGGCCACCCGAGCGAACATTCAGTACTTC. This chain uses TRBV5-6 with TRBJ2-4; TRBD1 agrees at 9 bases. The germline V gene has CDR1 SGHDT and CDR2 YYEEEE. The CDR3 totals 17 residues. V lost 5 bases and J lost 7; bases outside the gene matches: 16.

The chain couples TRBV11-2 to TRBJ1-1, with TRBD1 matching over 8 bases. The CDR3 is made up of 14 amino acids. Germline loops: CDR1 SGHAT, CDR2 FQNNGV. With V trimmed by 7 bases and J by 1 base, 5 bases remained unmatched. The CDR3, as DNA: TGTGCCAGCACCCCAGGACAGGGGAACACTGAAGCTTTCTTT. Amino acid sequence: CASTPGQGNTEAFF.

V usage is TRBV7-2 and J usage is TRBJ2-1, with unresolved D. Germline-derived CDR1 and CDR2 are SGHTA and FQGNSA. V lost 1 base and J lost 3, with 10 bases in between. The CDR3 spans 15 residues. The CDR3 spells CASSLGASRYNEQFF. In DNA form, the CDR3 reads TGTGCCAGCAGCTTAGGAGCCAGCCGCTACAATGAGCAGTTCTTC.

The V and J genes are TRBV15 and TRBJ2-1; 8 nucleotides align to TRBD2. J gave up 2 bases and V 1 base, and 7 bases lay outside the gene matches. The CDR3 has 17 amino acids. Germline V CDR1 and CDR2: LNHNV, YYDKDF (reference sequence). DNA for the CDR3: TGTGCCACCAGCAGAGTCGAGCGGGGGTTTGCCTACAATGAGCAGTTCTTC. This codes for CATSRVERGFAYNEQFF.

The CDR3 DNA follows: TGTGCCAGCAGCTTAGAGGGCCGTACGATGAACACTGAAGCTTTCTTT. Protein product: CASSLEGRTMNTEAFF. V and J are TRBV7-9 and TRBJ1-1; D ambiguous. This CDR3 is built from 16 residues. V lost 1 base and J 0 bases, leaving 12 bases between the germline ends. Germline values: CDR1 SEHNR, CDR2 FQNEAQ (reference sequence).

The V gene is TRBV11-2, the J gene TRBJ2-7; D possibly corresponds to TRBD1 (5 bases). The CDR3 spans 14 residues. V dropped 2 bases and J dropped 3 bases, with 11 bases sitting between them. Germline CDR1 is SGHAT and CDR2 is FQNNGV. The CDR3 DNA sequence: TGTGCCAGCAGCTTATCAGGGTGGGGCTACGAGCAGTACTTC. Encoded protein: CASSLSGWGYEQYF.

This chain connects TRBV18 to TRBJ1-1; possible D gene TRBD1, 5 bases. Between the trimmed V and J ends, which lost 3 bases and 1 base, there was a span of 9 bases. Germline CDR1 KGHSH, CDR2 LQKENI. There are 14 residues in the CDR3. The DNA for the CDR3 is TGTGCCAGCTCACCGTTGGACAAGAACACTGAAGCTTTCTTT. Its translation: CASSPLDKNTEAFF.

The chain recombines TRBV21-1 with TRBJ1-5; the table calls TRBD1, which could not be checked here. TRBV21-1 is noted as a pseudogene. The CDR3 contains 15 residues. The DNA of the CDR3 is TGTGCCAGCAGCAGAACAGGGGAGAAGGGTCAGCCCCAGCATTTT. This gives the protein CASSRTGEKGQPQHF.

The CDR3 here is CASSQGQPDDYGYTF. In DNA, the CDR3 is TGCGCCAGCAGCCAAGGACAACCTGACGACTATGGCTACACCTTC. The chain carries TRBV4-1 and TRBJ1-2; D is unresolved. The CDR3 is 15 amino acids. V was trimmed by 1 base and J by 3 bases, leaving 12 bases between them. Germline V gives CDR1 MGHRA, CDR2 YSYEKL.

V usage is TRBV15 and J usage is TRBJ1-4; D uncertain. CDR3 size: 12 residues. Trimming shortened V by 7 bases and J by 8 bases, and 11 bases separated the two germline ends. The germline CDR1 and CDR2 sequences are LNHNV and YYDKDF (reference sequence). In DNA form, the CDR3 reads TGTGCCACCACTGACCGGGGAGAAAAACTGTTTTTT. Translation: CATTDRGEKLFF.

The genes are TRBV27 and TRBJ2-7; D could derive from TRBD1 or TRBD2 (7 bases each). V lost 6 bases and J lost 2, with 17 bases in between. The CDR3 is made up of 15 amino acids. Germline CDR1 is MNHEY and CDR2 is SMNVEV (reference sequence). The CDR3 spells CASSLREGATYEQYF. The CDR3 DNA reads TGTGCCAGCAGCCTTAGGGAGGGGGCCACCTACGAGCAGTACTTC.

This clone has just a few counts. The CDR3 loop is CASSLSGGFTNQPQHF. The DNA for the CDR3 is TGTGCCAGCAGTTTATCAGGGGGTTTCACCAATCAGCCCCAGCATTTT. The chain carries TRBV28 and TRBJ1-5, with 7 bases lining up with TRBD1. V lost 1 base to trimming and J lost 3 bases; unmatched junction nucleotides: 6. Germline CDR1 is MDHEN and CDR2 is SYDVKM. This CDR3 spans 16 amino acids.

This chain joins TRBV7-2 and TRBJ2-2; no definite D call. The V end lost 5 bases, the J end lost 7 bases, and 5 bases lay between the germline ends. Germline-derived CDR1 and CDR2 are SGHTA and FQGNSA. This CDR3 has 11 residues. The CDR3 sequence: CASSHGGELFF. As DNA, the CDR3 is TGTGCCAGCAGCCATGGCGGGGAGCTGTTTTTT. The whole variable domain, remainder taken from reference TRBV7-2 and TRBJ2-2, is GAGVSQSPSNKVTEKGKDVELRCDPISGHTALYWYRQSLGQGLEFLIYFQGNSAPDKSGLPSDRFSAERTGGSVSTLTIQRTQQEDSAVYLCASSHGGELFFGEGSRLTVL.

J is TRBJ1-6 and V is TRBV6-1; 7 nucleotides align to TRBD1. Germline values: CDR1 MNHNS, CDR2 SASEGT. The ends lost 6 bases at V and 9 bases at J; junction bases unmatched: 8. The CDR3 loop spans 14 amino acids. The CDR3 protein is CASSTTGRISPLHF. The CDR3 DNA follows: TGTGCCAGCAGCACGACAGGGAGAATTTCACCCCTCCACTTT.

The rearrangement links TRBV6-1 to TRBJ2-3; 7 positions agree with TRBD1. Trimming cost V 0 bases and J 5 bases; bases outside gene matches: 11. Germline V gives CDR1 MNHNS, CDR2 SASEGT. CDR3 length: 17 amino acids. As DNA, the CDR3 is TGTGCCAGCAGTGAAGCAATGGGGCAGGGGGTAGTAGATACGCAGTATTTT. Amino acids: CASSEAMGQGVVDTQYF.

The J gene is TRBJ2-5, the V gene TRBV7-2, with 9 nucleotides matching TRBD1. The CDR3 sequence is 17 residues long. Per the germline V gene, CDR1 is SGHTA and CDR2 is FQGNSA. Trimming cost V 3 bases and J 5 bases; bases outside gene matches: 13. For the CDR3, the DNA is TGTGCCAGCAGCTTTGCCCCCGCAGGACAGGGGAGGGAGACCCAGTACTTC. This gives the protein CASSFAPAGQGRETQYF.

The table lists this clone with a few counts. This sequence joins TRBV29-1 and TRBJ2-7, with D possibly matching TRBD2 (5 bases). Germline-derived CDR1 and CDR2 are SQVTM and ANQGSEA. Trimming cost V 7 bases and J 6 bases, with 19 bases left between them. The CDR3 has 13 residues. The CDR3 nucleotides read TGCAGCGCCTCGGACGGACTGGAAGCCGAGCAGTACTTC. It encodes CSASDGLEAEQYF.

This chain uses TRBV7-9 with TRBJ1-1; the match to TRBD1 covers 8 bases. J was trimmed by 12 bases and V by 5 bases; bases with no gene match: 11. Per germline, CDR1 SEHNR and CDR2 FQNEAQ (reference sequence). The CDR3 spans 13 residues. In nucleotides, the CDR3 is TGTGCCAGCAGCGCAGACAGGGGTCTTCTGCCTTTCTTT. It is translated as CASSADRGLLPFF.

This sequence joins TRBV18 and TRBJ2-5; no definite D call. CDR1 and CDR2 from the germline V gene are KGHSH and LQKENI. The length of the CDR3 is 14 residues. The V gene lost 5 bases and the J gene lost 2 bases, with 12 bases spanning the gap. CDR3 residues: CASSTGAAQETQYF. CDR3 bases: TGTGCCAGCTCAACCGGCGCCGCGCAAGAGACCCAGTACTTC.

The chain combines TRBV2 with TRBJ2-7, with 10 bases matching TRBD2. The length of the CDR3 is 15 residues. Per germline, CDR1 SNHLY and CDR2 FYNNEI. Trimming removed 5 bases from V and 6 bases from J; junction bases left unmatched: 10. CDR3 in amino acids: CASSPPGLAFFEQYF. As DNA, the CDR3 is TGTGCCAGCAGTCCCCCGGGACTAGCGTTTTTCGAGCAGTACTTC.

This chain connects TRBV5-6 to TRBJ1-1; D unresolved. Germline V CDR1 and CDR2: SGHDT, YYEEEE. V lost 1 base, J lost 0 bases, and 4 bases lay in between. The CDR3 runs to 13 residues. This CDR3 reads CASSLTVNTEAFF. CDR3 nucleotide sequence: TGTGCCAGCAGCTTGACCGTGAACACTGAAGCTTTCTTT.

The chain employs TRBV4-1 and TRBJ1-2; possible D gene TRBD1, 6 bases. CDR3 length equals 16 residues. Germline V gene lookup returns CDR1 MGHRA and CDR2 YSYEKL. Between the trimmed V and J ends, which lost 0 bases and 4 bases, there was a span of 15 bases. The CDR3 protein is CASSQEWGAIGYGYTF. The CDR3 coding sequence is TGCGCCAGCAGCCAAGAATGGGGGGCAATAGGCTATGGCTACACCTTC.

The CDR3 loop reads CASKDRGKFDYGYTF. CDR3 coding DNA: TGTGCCAGTAAAGACAGGGGGAAATTTGACTATGGCTACACCTTC. The rearrangement links TRBV19 to TRBJ1-2, with 9 bases that match TRBD1. Germline CDR1 reads LNHDA; CDR2 reads SQIVND (reference sequence). V lost 7 bases and J lost 3; bases outside the gene matches: 9. The CDR3 has 15 residues.

The CDR3 spells CASSSREGFITEAFF. The CDR3 DNA sequence: TGTGCCAGCAGCTCCCGGGAGGGATTCATCACTGAAGCTTTCTTT. The chain couples TRBV11-2 to TRBJ1-1; D ambiguous. The CDR3 runs 15 residues. Germline V gives CDR1 SGHAT, CDR2 FQNNGV. Trimming took off 4 bases at V and 4 bases at J, with 16 bases between the two ends.